The rows below give T cell receptor beta chains drawn from one sample of a study of T cells in narcolepsy. Only in-frame clones appear in the TCRdb table, and some are missing; sequencing was by immunoSEQ multiplex PCR. The sample lists some 34,000 clones; roughly 77% were seen once. Sequencing was carried out using memory (CD45RA-) CD4+ T cells from blood. The receptors come from a human donor in good health. CDR3s include the opening cysteine and the closing phenylalanine or tryptophan. The order of the fields is V gene, D gene, clone size, J gene, CDR3 protein, CDR3 DNA. D genes are given only for firm matches. Size values are once, few and many counts, or a class for expanded clones, and some rows have none.

V: TRBV5-1; D: TRBD1; size: NA; J: TRBJ1-6; CDR3: CASRRQGEPLHF; DNA: TGCGCCAGCAGGCGACAGGGCGAACCCCTCCACTTT
V: TRBV29-1; D: TRBD1; size: NA; J: TRBJ2-7; CDR3: CSVSPGTGREQYF; DNA: TGCAGCGTTTCCCCGGGGACAGGGCGCGAGCAGTACTTC
V: TRBV5-4; D: TRBD2; size: NA; J: TRBJ2-5; CDR3: CASNDRAGGPWETQYF; DNA: TGTGCCAGCAACGATCGAGCGGGAGGGCCGTGGGAGACCCAGTACTTC
V: TRBV30; D: TRBD1; size: NA; J: TRBJ1-1; CDR3: CAWNPGQLNTEAFF; DNA: TGTGCCTGGAACCCGGGACAGTTGAACACTGAAGCTTTCTTT
V: TRBV27; D: TRBD1; size: NA; J: TRBJ2-5; CDR3: CASSPGTGGVAQYF; DNA: TGTGCCAGCAGTCCCGGGACAGGGGGAGTGGCCCAGTACTTC
V: TRBV27; D: TRBD1; size: NA; J: TRBJ1-1; CDR3: CASSFLGGQGSLF; DNA: TGTGCCAGCAGTTTCCTAGGGGGACAGGGGAGTTTATTT
V: TRBV5-1; D: NA; size: NA; J: TRBJ2-3; CDR3: CASSLEAVTDTQYF; DNA: TGCGCCAGCAGCTTGGAAGCGGTTACAGATACGCAGTATTTT
V: TRBV5-1; D: NA; size: few; J: TRBJ2-5; CDR3: CASKGDGETQYF; DNA: TGCGCCAGCAAGGGAGACGGAGAGACCCAGTACTTC
V: TRBV6-5; D: NA; size: NA; J: TRBJ2-7; CDR3: CASIGWRSSYEQYF; DNA: TGTGCCAGCATCGGCTGGAGAAGCTCCTACGAGCAGTACTTC
V: TRBV30; D: NA; size: NA; J: TRBJ1-2; CDR3: CAWSEGVTYGYTF; DNA: TGTGCCTGGAGTGAAGGGGTCACCTATGGCTACACCTTC
V: TRBV5-1; D: NA; size: few; J: TRBJ1-1; CDR3: CASRTSQGTEAFF; DNA: TGCGCCAGCAGAACATCACAGGGAACTGAAGCTTTCTTT
V: TRBV5-4; D: TRBD2; size: NA; J: TRBJ2-3; CDR3: CASSSGGPRDTQYF; DNA: TGTGCCAGCAGCTCGGGGGGGCCAAGGGATACGCAGTATTTT
V: TRBV7-8; D: NA; size: NA; J: TRBJ1-6; CDR3: CASSLLNSPLHF; DNA: TGTGCCAGCAGCTTACTCAATTCACCCCTCCACTTT
V: TRBV7-9; D: NA; size: NA; J: TRBJ1-2; CDR3: CASSLPKGVTAEGYTF; DNA: TGTGCCAGCAGCCTCCCTAAGGGGGTGACGGCTGAGGGCTACACCTTC
V: TRBV6-1; D: NA; size: NA; J: TRBJ1-2; CDR3: CASSGGTGHYGYTF; DNA: TGTGCCAGCAGTGGAGGAACAGGGCACTATGGCTACACCTTC
V: TRBV6-5; D: TRBD1; size: few; J: TRBJ2-7; CDR3: CASSRYGTGGYEQYF; DNA: TGTGCCAGCAGTCGTTACGGGACAGGGGGGTACGAGCAGTACTTC
V: TRBV5-1; D: TRBD1; size: NA; J: TRBJ2-7; CDR3: CASSRTGGAVKEEQYF; DNA: TGCGCCAGCAGCCGGACAGGGGGTGCTGTAAAAGAGGAGCAGTACTTC
V: TRBV7-6; D: TRBD2; size: once; J: TRBJ2-1; CDR3: CASSLDTSAKGEQFF; DNA: TGTGCCAGCAGCTTAGACACTAGCGCAAAGGGTGAGCAGTTCTTC
V: TRBV9; D: TRBD1; size: NA; J: TRBJ1-5; CDR3: CASSVEKDRVILRDPQHF; DNA: TGTGCCAGCAGCGTAGAGAAGGACAGGGTAATCTTGAGGGACCCCCAGCATTTT
V: TRBV5-1; D: NA; size: NA; J: TRBJ1-2; CDR3: CASSLLSAGATYGYTF; DNA: TGCGCCAGCAGCCTACTATCGGCTGGGGCGACCTATGGCTACACCTTC
V: TRBV6-1; D: NA; size: NA; J: TRBJ1-3; CDR3: CASRIAGGGGNTIYF; DNA: TGTGCCAGCAGGATAGCCGGGGGGGGAGGAAACACCATATATTTT
V: TRBV7-2; D: NA; size: NA; J: TRBJ2-7; CDR3: CASSAPPNEQYF; DNA: TGTGCCAGCAGCGCCCCGCCTAACGAGCAGTACTTC
V: TRBV14; D: NA; size: NA; J: TRBJ1-6; CDR3: CASSQWGATVTTPLHF; DNA: TGTGCCAGCAGCCAGTGGGGGGCTACAGTTACAACACCCCTCCACTTT
V: TRBV6-5; D: TRBD2; size: NA; J: TRBJ2-1; CDR3: CASSYAGGFNEQFF; DNA: TGTGCCAGCAGTTATGCGGGAGGATTCAATGAGCAGTTCTTC
V: TRBV30; D: NA; size: NA; J: TRBJ2-5; CDR3: CAWSARVGETQYF; DNA: TGTGCCTGGAGCGCACGCGTCGGGGAGACCCAGTACTTC
V: TRBV6-1; D: NA; size: NA; J: TRBJ2-3; CDR3: CASSEARRTDTQYF; DNA: TGTGCCAGCAGTGAAGCGCGTCGGACAGATACGCAGTATTTT
V: TRBV29-1; D: TRBD1; size: NA; J: TRBJ2-6; CDR3: CSVPRTGSGANVLTF; DNA: TGCAGCGTCCCCAGGACAGGCTCTGGGGCCAACGTCCTGACTTTC
V: TRBV2; D: NA; size: NA; J: TRBJ1-5; CDR3: CASSDQGSSNQPQHF; DNA: TGTGCCAGCAGTGACCAGGGGAGCAGCAATCAGCCCCAGCATTTT
V: TRBV11-3; D: TRBD2; size: NA; J: TRBJ2-3; CDR3: CASPLSGGDTQYF; DNA: TGTGCCAGCCCCTTATCGGGGGGTGATACGCAGTATTTT
V: TRBV19; D: TRBD2; size: once; J: TRBJ2-3; CDR3: CASSRTSGSADTQYF; DNA: TGTGCCAGTAGTAGGACTAGCGGGAGCGCAGATACGCAGTATTTT
V: TRBV18; D: NA; size: NA; J: TRBJ1-4; CDR3: CASSRYNEKLFF; DNA: TGTGCCAGCTCGCGGTACAATGAAAAACTGTTTTTT
V: TRBV27; D: NA; size: NA; J: TRBJ1-4; CDR3: CASAPRLSGNEKLFF; DNA: TGTGCCAGCGCCCCCAGGCTTAGCGGTAATGAAAAACTGTTTTTT
V: TRBV6-5; D: NA; size: NA; J: TRBJ1-1; CDR3: CASSYDFWGTEAFF; DNA: TGTGCCAGCAGTTACGACTTTTGGGGAACTGAAGCTTTCTTT
V: TRBV4-1; D: NA; size: NA; J: TRBJ1-1; CDR3: CASSQDRGLRSVAFF; DNA: TGCGCCAGCAGCCAAGACAGAGGACTCCGATCGGTCGCTTTCTTT
V: TRBV6-1; D: NA; size: NA; J: TRBJ2-5; CDR3: CASSGRLEETQYF; DNA: TGTGCCAGCAGTGGACGTCTAGAAGAGACCCAGTACTTC
V: TRBV4-2; D: NA; size: NA; J: TRBJ2-2; CDR3: CASSQDTNGELFF; DNA: TGTGCCAGCAGCCAAGATACTAATGGGGAGCTGTTTTTT
V: TRBV19; D: NA; size: NA; J: TRBJ1-1; CDR3: CASTSQGGEAFF; DNA: TGTGCCAGTACGTCCCAGGGCGGTGAAGCTTTCTTT
V: TRBV27; D: TRBD1; size: NA; J: TRBJ2-7; CDR3: CASGGGQGTYEQYF; DNA: TGTGCCAGCGGAGGCGGACAGGGGACCTACGAGCAGTACTTC
V: TRBV6-6; D: TRBD2; size: once; J: TRBJ2-1; CDR3: CASSYSLLAGTEQFF; DNA: TGTGCCAGCAGTTACTCGCTCCTAGCGGGGACCGAGCAGTTCTTC
V: TRBV6-1; D: NA; size: NA; J: TRBJ1-6; CDR3: CASSAGPFNSPLHF; DNA: TGTGCCAGCAGTGCGGGACCGTTTAATTCACCCCTCCACTTT
V: TRBV6-1; D: TRBD2; size: NA; J: TRBJ2-1; CDR3: CASSDSGGAYNEQFF; DNA: TGTGCCAGCAGTGATAGCGGGGGGGCGTACAATGAGCAGTTCTTC
V: TRBV20-1; D: TRBD2; size: NA; J: TRBJ2-7; CDR3: CSAPGTTEQYF; DNA: TGCAGTGCCCCCGGGACTACCGAGCAGTACTTC
V: TRBV6-6; D: NA; size: NA; J: TRBJ1-2; CDR3: CASTYGLSGGYTF; DNA: TGTGCCAGCACCTACGGTCTCTCGGGTGGCTACACCTTC
V: TRBV27; D: NA; size: NA; J: TRBJ1-6; CDR3: CASSPRTANSPLHF; DNA: TGTGCCAGCAGTCCAAGGACGGCTAATTCACCCCTCCACTTT
V: TRBV10-3; D: TRBD1; size: NA; J: TRBJ1-5; CDR3: CAISDFGQGREPQHF; DNA: TGTGCCATCAGTGATTTTGGACAGGGTAGGGAGCCCCAGCATTTT
V: TRBV15; D: NA; size: NA; J: TRBJ2-2; CDR3: CATSRERTNTGELFF; DNA: TGTGCCACCAGCAGAGAGCGGACGAACACCGGGGAGCTGTTTTTT
V: TRBV5-1; D: NA; size: NA; J: TRBJ2-1; CDR3: CASSLETGRRAREQFF; DNA: TGCGCCAGCAGCTTGGAGACGGGGAGGAGAGCGCGTGAGCAGTTCTTC
V: TRBV7-6; D: TRBD1; size: once; J: TRBJ1-6; CDR3: CASSLGTGSDSPLHF; DNA: TGTGCCAGCAGCTTAGGGACAGGGTCTGATTCACCCCTCCACTTT